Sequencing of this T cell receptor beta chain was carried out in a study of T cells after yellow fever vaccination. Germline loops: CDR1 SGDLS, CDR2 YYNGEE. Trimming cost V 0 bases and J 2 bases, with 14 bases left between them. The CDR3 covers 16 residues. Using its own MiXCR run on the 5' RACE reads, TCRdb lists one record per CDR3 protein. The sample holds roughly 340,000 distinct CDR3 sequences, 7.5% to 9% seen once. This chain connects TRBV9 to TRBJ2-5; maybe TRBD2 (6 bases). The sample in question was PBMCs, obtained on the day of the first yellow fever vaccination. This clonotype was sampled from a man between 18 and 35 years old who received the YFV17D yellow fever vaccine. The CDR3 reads CASSVAPTSRQETQYF. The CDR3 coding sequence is TGTGCCAGCAGCGTAGCCCCGACTAGTCGGCAAGAGACCCAGTACTTC.